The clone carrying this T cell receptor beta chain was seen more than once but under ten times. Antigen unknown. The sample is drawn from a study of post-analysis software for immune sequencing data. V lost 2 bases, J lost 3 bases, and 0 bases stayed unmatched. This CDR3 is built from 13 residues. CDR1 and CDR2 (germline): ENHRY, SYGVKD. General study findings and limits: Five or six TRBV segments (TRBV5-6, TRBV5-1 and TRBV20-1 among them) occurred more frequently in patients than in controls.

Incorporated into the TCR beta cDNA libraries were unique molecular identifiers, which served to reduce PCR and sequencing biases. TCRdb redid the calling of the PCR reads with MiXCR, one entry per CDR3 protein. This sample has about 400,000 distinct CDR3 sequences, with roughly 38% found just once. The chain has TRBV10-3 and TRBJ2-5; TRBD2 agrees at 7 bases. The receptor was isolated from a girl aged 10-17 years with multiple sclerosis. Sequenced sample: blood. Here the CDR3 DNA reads TGTGCCATCAGTGAGCTAGCGGAAGAGACCCAGTACTTC. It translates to CAISELAEETQYF.